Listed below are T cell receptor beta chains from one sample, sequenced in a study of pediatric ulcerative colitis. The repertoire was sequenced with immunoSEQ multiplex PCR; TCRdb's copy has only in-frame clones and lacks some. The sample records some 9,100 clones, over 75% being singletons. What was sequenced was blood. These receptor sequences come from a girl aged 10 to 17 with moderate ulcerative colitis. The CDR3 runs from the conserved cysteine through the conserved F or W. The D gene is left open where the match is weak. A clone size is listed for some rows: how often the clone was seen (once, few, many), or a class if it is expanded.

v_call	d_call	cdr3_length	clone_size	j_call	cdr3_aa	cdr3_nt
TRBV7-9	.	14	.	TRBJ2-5	CASSLTSSWETQYF	TGTGCCAGCAGCCTAACTAGCTCCTGGGAGACCCAGTACTTC
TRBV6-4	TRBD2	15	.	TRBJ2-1	CASSDSSGGANEQFF	TGTGCCAGCAGTGACTCTAGCGGGGGGGCCAATGAGCAGTTCTTC
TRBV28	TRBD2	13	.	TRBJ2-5	CASSLRGGETQYF	TGTGCCAGCAGTTTGCGGGGAGGGGAGACCCAGTACTTC
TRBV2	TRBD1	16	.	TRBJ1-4	CASSARTGAYNEKLFF	TGTGCCAGCAGCGCTCGGACAGGGGCCTACAATGAAAAACTGTTTTTT
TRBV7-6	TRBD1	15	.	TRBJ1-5	CASSSGQGSNQPQHF	TGTGCCAGCAGCTCCGGACAGGGTAGCAATCAGCCCCAGCATTTT
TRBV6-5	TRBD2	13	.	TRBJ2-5	CASKRGSGAAQYF	TGTGCCAGCAAGCGAGGTAGCGGGGCGGCACAGTACTTC
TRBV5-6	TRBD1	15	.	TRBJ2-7	CASRLRDRGSYEQYF	TGTGCCAGCAGACTCCGGGACAGGGGCTCCTACGAGCAGTACTTC
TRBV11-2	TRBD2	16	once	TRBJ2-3	CASSLELRGTSDTQYF	TGTGCCAGCAGCTTAGAACTTCGAGGGACTAGCGATACGCAGTATTTT
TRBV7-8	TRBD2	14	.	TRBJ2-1	CASSSAGGYNEQFF	TGTGCCAGCAGCTCAGCGGGGGGGTACAATGAGCAGTTCTTC
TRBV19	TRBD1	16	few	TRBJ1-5	CASGRGTGGADQPQHF	TGTGCCAGTGGCCGCGGGACAGGGGGCGCGGATCAGCCCCAGCATTTT
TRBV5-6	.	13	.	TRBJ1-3	CASSPGPGNTIYF	TGTGCCAGCAGCCCGGGTCCTGGAAACACCATATATTTT
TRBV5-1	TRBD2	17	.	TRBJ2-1	CASSLSPLAGGGNEQFF	TGCGCCAGCAGCTTGAGCCCCCTAGCGGGAGGGGGCAATGAGCAGTTCTTC
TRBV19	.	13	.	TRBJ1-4	CAHWGTVDEKLFF	TGTGCCCATTGGGGGACGGTTGATGAAAAACTGTTTTTT
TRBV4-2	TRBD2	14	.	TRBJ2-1	CASSQDLAGGPQLF	TGTGCCAGCAGCCAAGACCTAGCGGGGGGCCCTCAACTCTTC
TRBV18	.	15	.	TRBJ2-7	CASSPGQRIDVEQYF	TGTGCCAGCTCACCAGGACAGCGAATTGATGTAGAGCAGTACTTC
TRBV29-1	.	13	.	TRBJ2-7	CSATRGHSYEQYF	TGCAGCGCCACAAGAGGACATTCCTACGAGCAGTACTTC
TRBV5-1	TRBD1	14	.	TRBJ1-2	CASSYGQGVRGYTF	TGCGCCAGCAGCTATGGACAGGGGGTACGTGGCTACACCTTC
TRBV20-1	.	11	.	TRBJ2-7	CSARDLYEQYF	TGCAGTGCTAGAGACCTATACGAGCAGTACTTC
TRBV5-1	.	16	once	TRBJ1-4	CASSLAFGSSGEKLFF	TGCGCCAGCAGCCTTGCGTTCGGGTCCTCAGGGGAAAAACTGTTTTTT
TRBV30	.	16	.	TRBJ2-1	CAWSVRIGGGMNEQFF	TGTGCCTGGAGTGTACGGATCGGGGGTGGAATGAATGAGCAGTTCTTC
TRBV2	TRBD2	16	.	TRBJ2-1	CASSERSSGRAGEQFF	TGTGCCAGCAGTGAAAGGAGCAGCGGGAGGGCTGGTGAGCAGTTCTTC
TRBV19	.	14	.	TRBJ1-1	CASIPDRRGTEAFF	TGTGCCAGTATCCCCGACAGAAGGGGGACTGAAGCTTTCTTT
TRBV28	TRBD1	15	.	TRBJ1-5	CASSRGDRENQPQHF	TGTGCCAGCAGTAGGGGGGACAGGGAAAATCAGCCCCAGCATTTT
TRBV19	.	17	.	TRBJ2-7	CASSIGSGGGGFHEQYF	TGTGCCAGTAGTATTGGGAGTGGAGGGGGGGGATTCCACGAGCAGTACTTC
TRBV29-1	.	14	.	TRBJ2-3	CSVEDSWPEDTQYF	TGCAGCGTTGAAGATTCATGGCCAGAAGATACGCAGTATTTT
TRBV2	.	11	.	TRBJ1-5	CASSLKGSLHF	TGTGCCAGCAGTCTTAAGGGATCGTTGCATTTT